The rows below give T cell receptor beta chains drawn from one sample of a study of T cell responses to AZD1222 COVID-19 vaccine. TCRdb's table, derived via immunoSEQ multiplex PCR, lists solely in-frame clones and lacks some. This table has about 120,000 clones, approximately 90% appearing once. The sample consisted of peripheral blood, taken on day 0 of AZD1222 vaccination. These receptors originate from an adult in good health. CDR3s include the opening cysteine and the closing phenylalanine or tryptophan. D genes are given only for firm matches. Size values are once, few and many counts, or a class for expanded clones, and some rows have none.

v_gene: TRBV15; abundance: -; d_gene: TRBD1; j_gene: TRBJ1-2; CDR3nt: TGTGCCACCAGCGAAGACAGGGGTCCTAATTCTTATGGCTACACCTTC; CDR3aa: CATSEDRGPNSYGYTF
v_gene: TRBV6-2/TRBV6-3; abundance: -; d_gene: -; j_gene: TRBJ2-1; CDR3nt: TGTGCCAGCAGTTACTCATACAATGAGCAGTTCTTC; CDR3aa: CASSYSYNEQFF
v_gene: TRBV2; abundance: few; d_gene: -; j_gene: TRBJ2-7; CDR3nt: TGTGCCAGCAGGGGGGCTCCCTACGAGCAGTACTTC; CDR3aa: CASRGAPYEQYF
v_gene: TRBV27; abundance: -; d_gene: -; j_gene: TRBJ1-1; CDR3nt: TGTGCCAGCAGTCTCCAGGTGAACACTGAAGCTTTCTTT; CDR3aa: CASSLQVNTEAFF
v_gene: TRBV7-2; abundance: -; d_gene: -; j_gene: TRBJ1-1; CDR3nt: TGTGCCAGCAGCCCCCGCGCAGGGGTCACTGAAGCTTTCTTT; CDR3aa: CASSPRAGVTEAFF
v_gene: TRBV7-6; abundance: -; d_gene: -; j_gene: TRBJ1-4; CDR3nt: TGTGCCAGCACCCTAGGAATGTGGACTAATGAAAAACTGTTTTTT; CDR3aa: CASTLGMWTNEKLFF
v_gene: TRBV5-4; abundance: once; d_gene: TRBD2; j_gene: TRBJ2-5; CDR3nt: TGTGCCAGCAGCTTAGGGGCTAGCGGGGGATCCCAAGAGACCCAGTACTTC; CDR3aa: CASSLGASGGSQETQYF
v_gene: TRBV5-6; abundance: -; d_gene: -; j_gene: TRBJ1-1; CDR3nt: TGTGCCAGCAGCTCCGGGACACTGAACACTGAAGCTTTCTTT; CDR3aa: CASSSGTLNTEAFF
v_gene: TRBV4-3; abundance: -; d_gene: -; j_gene: TRBJ2-5; CDR3nt: TGCGCCAGCAGCCGCGGGGCACTACAAGAGACCCAGTACTTC; CDR3aa: CASSRGALQETQYF
v_gene: TRBV7-9; abundance: -; d_gene: -; j_gene: TRBJ2-2; CDR3nt: TGTGCCAGCAGCTTAGGGGTCCGCACCGGGGAGCTGTTTTTT; CDR3aa: CASSLGVRTGELFF
v_gene: TRBV24-1; abundance: -; d_gene: -; j_gene: TRBJ2-1; CDR3nt: TGTGCCACCAGTCGTGGGGCCGGTAATGAGCAGTTCTTC; CDR3aa: CATSRGAGNEQFF
v_gene: TRBV4-3; abundance: once; d_gene: -; j_gene: TRBJ2-2; CDR3nt: TGCGCCAGCAGCCAAGTCGAGACCCCGAACACCGGGGAGCTGTTTTTT; CDR3aa: CASSQVETPNTGELFF
v_gene: TRBV6-5; abundance: -; d_gene: -; j_gene: TRBJ1-2; CDR3nt: TGTGCCAGCAGTAACACAGTTAACTATGGCTACACCTTC; CDR3aa: CASSNTVNYGYTF
v_gene: TRBV9; abundance: -; d_gene: TRBD1; j_gene: TRBJ1-6; CDR3nt: TGTGCCAGCAGCGGGGGACAGGGGGCAGTAAGAAGTTCACCCCTCCACTTT; CDR3aa: CASSGGQGAVRSSPLHF
v_gene: TRBV5-1; abundance: -; d_gene: TRBD1; j_gene: TRBJ2-1; CDR3nt: TGCGCCAGCAGCTTTTCCGGGACAGGGGCCTACAATGAGCAGTTCTTC; CDR3aa: CASSFSGTGAYNEQFF
v_gene: TRBV28; abundance: once; d_gene: TRBD1; j_gene: TRBJ2-7; CDR3nt: TGTGCCAGCAGTTCAGCGACCGGGACAGGGCTTTTAAACTCCTACGAGCAGTACTTC; CDR3aa: CASSSATGTGLLNSYEQYF
v_gene: TRBV5-6; abundance: -; d_gene: -; j_gene: TRBJ1-2; CDR3nt: TGTGCCAGCAGCTTGTTAGGGGACTCTGGCTACACCTTC; CDR3aa: CASSLLGDSGYTF
v_gene: TRBV5-1; abundance: -; d_gene: TRBD2; j_gene: TRBJ2-3; CDR3nt: TGCGCCAGCAGCTCGGCGGGGGGGCGGGGAGATACGCAGTATTTT; CDR3aa: CASSSAGGRGDTQYF
v_gene: TRBV5-6; abundance: -; d_gene: -; j_gene: TRBJ1-5; CDR3nt: TGTGCCAGCAGCGGGGGACGGAGCGGGGAACAGCCCCAGCATTTT; CDR3aa: CASSGGRSGEQPQHF
v_gene: TRBV12-5; abundance: -; d_gene: -; j_gene: TRBJ1-2; CDR3nt: TGTGCTAGTGGTTTGGCCGGGGGTTACTATGGCTACACCTTC; CDR3aa: CASGLAGGYYGYTF
v_gene: TRBV24-1; abundance: -; d_gene: TRBD2; j_gene: TRBJ2-2; CDR3nt: TGTGCCACCAGTGATCCGGGGGGGCCCGGGGAGCTGTTTTTT; CDR3aa: CATSDPGGPGELFF
v_gene: TRBV5-8; abundance: -; d_gene: -; j_gene: TRBJ2-4; CDR3nt: TGTGCCAGCAGCTTTCTAACCCTTAGGGGTCCGGGACTAGCCAAAAACATTCAGTACTTC; CDR3aa: CASSFLTLRGPGLAKNIQYF
v_gene: TRBV7-2; abundance: -; d_gene: -; j_gene: TRBJ2-1; CDR3nt: TGTGCCAGCAGCCTAACAGGGACTGGGTACAATGAGCAGTTCTTC; CDR3aa: CASSLTGTGYNEQFF
v_gene: TRBV12-3/TRBV12-4; abundance: -; d_gene: -; j_gene: TRBJ1-4; CDR3nt: TGTGCCAGCAGCCTCGCTAACCGAGAAAAACTGTTTTTT; CDR3aa: CASSLANREKLFF
v_gene: TRBV7-8; abundance: once; d_gene: -; j_gene: TRBJ2-3; CDR3nt: TGTGCCAGCAGCTTAGAGTCCCACAGTCCCACAGATACGCAGTATTTT; CDR3aa: CASSLESHSPTDTQYF
v_gene: TRBV7-9; abundance: -; d_gene: -; j_gene: TRBJ1-1; CDR3nt: TGTGCCAGCAGCTTAGGATACACTGAAGCTTTCTTT; CDR3aa: CASSLGYTEAFF
v_gene: TRBV7-9; abundance: -; d_gene: TRBD1; j_gene: TRBJ2-7; CDR3nt: TGTGCCAGCAGTTATCAGGGGGACCCTGGCTACGAGCAGTACTTC; CDR3aa: CASSYQGDPGYEQYF
v_gene: TRBV3-1/TRBV3-2; abundance: -; d_gene: -; j_gene: TRBJ1-6; CDR3nt: TGTGCCAGCAGCCAGATTTTCCAGACCCTAGGGGGTTCACCCCTCCACTTT; CDR3aa: CASSQIFQTLGGSPLHF
v_gene: TRBV28; abundance: -; d_gene: -; j_gene: TRBJ1-2; CDR3nt: TGTGCCAGCAGAGTCGTACAGGGTTACGAGGGCTACACCTTC; CDR3aa: CASRVVQGYEGYTF
v_gene: TRBV29-1; abundance: -; d_gene: TRBD1; j_gene: TRBJ1-2; CDR3nt: TGCAGCGTTGAAGCACCGGGACAGGGAGACTATGGCTACACCTTC; CDR3aa: CSVEAPGQGDYGYTF
v_gene: TRBV27; abundance: -; d_gene: -; j_gene: TRBJ1-2; CDR3nt: TGTGCCAGCACGGGGAAAGGCTATGGCTACACCTTC; CDR3aa: CASTGKGYGYTF
v_gene: TRBV9; abundance: -; d_gene: -; j_gene: TRBJ1-3; CDR3nt: TGTGCCAGCAGCGTAGAGGTGGGGCGGGTTTCTGGAAACACCATATATTTT; CDR3aa: CASSVEVGRVSGNTIYF
v_gene: TRBV11-2; abundance: -; d_gene: -; j_gene: TRBJ2-7; CDR3nt: TGTGCCAGCAGCCCGTCCCCTAGCGCACAGGTCGAGCAGTACTTC; CDR3aa: CASSPSPSAQVEQYF
v_gene: TRBV24-1; abundance: -; d_gene: -; j_gene: TRBJ1-4; CDR3nt: TGTGCCACCAGTGATTTGAGGGGGACGGAACTGTTTTTT; CDR3aa: CATSDLRGTELFF
v_gene: TRBV29-1; abundance: -; d_gene: -; j_gene: TRBJ1-2; CDR3nt: TGCAGCGCCCCAGGGGCCGATGGCTACACCTTC; CDR3aa: CSAPGADGYTF
v_gene: TRBV29-1; abundance: -; d_gene: TRBD1; j_gene: TRBJ2-7; CDR3nt: TGCAGCTGCTCCATAGGACAGGGTATCACCTACGAGCAGTACTTC; CDR3aa: CSCSIGQGITYEQYF
v_gene: TRBV28; abundance: -; d_gene: -; j_gene: TRBJ2-1; CDR3nt: TGTGCCAGCAGTTTGTTCGGGGACAATGAGCAGTTCTTC; CDR3aa: CASSLFGDNEQFF
v_gene: TRBV28; abundance: -; d_gene: -; j_gene: TRBJ1-2; CDR3nt: TGTGCCAGCAAAGCACCCCCAGCTAACTATGGCTACACCTTC; CDR3aa: CASKAPPANYGYTF
v_gene: TRBV20-1; abundance: -; d_gene: TRBD1; j_gene: TRBJ1-1; CDR3nt: TGCAGTGCTAGGGAACAGGGGAGGGCTTTCTTT; CDR3aa: CSAREQGRAFF
v_gene: TRBV30; abundance: -; d_gene: -; j_gene: TRBJ1-1; CDR3nt: TGTGCCTGGGAGTCCCTCGGTTCCTGGACTGAAGCTTTCTTT; CDR3aa: CAWESLGSWTEAFF
v_gene: TRBV12-3/TRBV12-4; abundance: -; d_gene: -; j_gene: TRBJ2-3; CDR3nt: TGTGCCAGCAGTCTAGGGACGGAAGATACGCAGTATTTT; CDR3aa: CASSLGTEDTQYF
v_gene: TRBV2; abundance: -; d_gene: -; j_gene: TRBJ1-2; CDR3nt: TGTGCCAGCAGTGTTTTGGGGGGCTATGGCTACACCTTC; CDR3aa: CASSVLGGYGYTF
v_gene: TRBV7-8; abundance: -; d_gene: -; j_gene: TRBJ1-1; CDR3nt: TGTGCCAGCAGCTTAGACAGATTGAACACTGAAGCTTTCTTT; CDR3aa: CASSLDRLNTEAFF
v_gene: TRBV19; abundance: -; d_gene: TRBD1; j_gene: TRBJ1-2; CDR3nt: TGTGCCAGTAGTACATCAGACGACAGGGTGTATGGCTACACCTTC; CDR3aa: CASSTSDDRVYGYTF